This T cell receptor (beta chain) was captured by sequencing in a study of blood T cell repertoires in COVID-19. Per germline, CDR1 MNHNS and CDR2 SASEGT. The V gene lost 1 base and the J gene lost 1 base, with 10 bases spanning the gap. The CDR3 sequence is 16 residues long. TCRdb keeps only in-frame clones here, not all; method: immunoSEQ multiplex PCR. The sample has around 330,000 clones; 88% are singletons. The V gene is TRBV6-1, the J gene TRBJ2-2; D is possibly TRBD1 (5 bases). The sequenced sample was peripheral blood. The TCR originated in a woman in her 30s with COVID-19, enrolled during active disease. Written as DNA, the CDR3 is TGTGCCAGCAGTGAAGTTCGCCAGGGGAACACCGGGGAGCTGTTTTTT. It encodes CASSEVRQGNTGELFF.